What follows is one T cell receptor beta chain and its context. The record originates from a study of blood T cell repertoires in COVID-19. Study background: Some COVID-19 samples were acute and others convalescent; all came from the United States, Italy and Spain. The cDNA or gDNA used as material had been derived from T cells, B-cell-depleted T cells, or PBMCs.

With V trimmed by 6 bases and J by 2 bases, 8 bases remained unmatched. Germline V gene data show CDR1 as LGHDT and CDR2 as YNNKEL (reference sequence). CDR3 length: 16 amino acids. Libraries were prepared by immunoSEQ multiplex PCR; TCRdb keeps only in-frame clonotypes and omits some of them. The table includes about 110,000 clones, roughly two thirds detected once. The clonotype originates from a man older than 75 with acute or convalescent COVID-19. The chain combines TRBV3-1 (or the pseudogene TRBV3-2) with TRBJ2-2; 8 bases are a match to TRBD1. Sequencing was done on a sample of peripheral blood. The CDR3 region is CASSRTGGYNTGELFF. The CDR3 DNA follows: TGTGCCAGCAGTAGAACAGGGGGATATAACACCGGGGAGCTGTTTTTT.